Listed here are 8 T cell receptor beta chains from one sample, sequenced in a study of T-cell reconstitution after alpha-beta-depleted transplantation in children. Researchers prepared the TCRbeta library using unique molecular identifiers, the study reports. From the PCR reads, TCRdb called clonotypes with MiXCR, one entry per CDR3 protein. The sample includes roughly 90,000 distinct CDR3 sequences, less than 15% seen only once; the top ten take over 11%. Sequenced material: PBMCs from the stem cell graft donor, taken from the stem cell graft. The receptors here all came from a human donor who donated a stem cell graft to a child with inherited bone marrow failure.

The sample holds many counts of this clonotype. The chain employs TRBV10-3 and TRBJ2-7; no firm D call. V was cut by 5 bases and J by 5 bases, with 13 bases left in between. Germline V gene data show CDR1 as ENHRY and CDR2 as SYGVKD. This CDR3 is 13 amino acids long. DNA for the CDR3: TGTGCCATCAGTCCCTCCGGTCCCGACGAGCAGTACTTC. This translates into CAISPSGPDEQYF.

This clonotype has at least ten counts. The chain recombines TRBV12-3 or TRBV12-4 with TRBJ2-1, with TRBD2 identical over 8 bases. J lost 7 bases, V lost 4 bases, and 6 bases had no gene match. This CDR3 is built from 14 residues. CDR3 in DNA: TGTGCCAGCAGTTCCCACGGGGGGGAGAATGAGCAGTTCTTC. It translates to CASSSHGGENEQFF.

At least ten counts were recorded for this clonotype. The chain carries TRBV12-3 or TRBV12-4 and TRBJ2-1; 9 nucleotides agree with TRBD1. Losses at the gene ends were 7 bases for V and 0 bases for J; bases not matched to a gene: 10. CDR3 length: 17 residues. The CDR3 sequence is CASKGGQGGRSYNEQFF. The CDR3 region has the DNA TGTGCCAGCAAAGGGGGACAGGGAGGGCGCTCCTACAATGAGCAGTTCTTC.

This clonotype was counted at least ten times. CDR3 protein: CSVRQGPDTQYF. CDR3 DNA: TGCAGCGTTCGACAGGGGCCAGATACGCAGTATTTT. The chain uses TRBV29-1 and TRBJ2-3, with TRBD1 matching over 8 bases. The germline CDR1 and CDR2 sequences are SQVTM and ANQGSEA. This CDR3 region has 12 residues. The V gene end was trimmed by 5 bases and the J gene end by 4 bases; junction bases not matched to a gene: 2.

The sample holds many counts of this clonotype. The chain joins TRBV7-2 to TRBJ2-7, with D perhaps matching TRBD1 or TRBD2 (5 bases each). CDR3 length equals 13 residues. Per germline, CDR1 SGHTA and CDR2 FQGNSA. The V end lost 5 bases, the J end lost 2 bases, and 10 bases lay between the germline ends. In nucleotides, the CDR3 is TGTGCCAGCAGCCCGCCGGGGCCCTACGAGCAGTACTTC. It codes for CASSPPGPYEQYF. The variable domain in full, with the rest retrieved from reference TRBV7-2 and TRBJ2-7, is GAGVSQSPSNKVTEKGKDVELRCDPISGHTALYWYRQSLGQGLEFLIYFQGNSAPDKSGLPSDRFSAERTGGSVSTLTIQRTQQEDSAVYLCASSPPGPYEQYFGPGTRLTVT.

The J gene is TRBJ2-5, the V gene TRBV28; TRBD1 agrees at 7 bases. CDR1 is MDHEN and CDR2 is SYDVKM in the germline V gene. CDR3 length: 15 amino acids. With V trimmed by 6 bases and J by 2 bases, 9 bases remained unmatched. CDR3 in DNA: TGTGCCAGCAGCACAACCCGGGACAGACAAGAGACCCAGTACTTC. Encoded protein: CASSTTRDRQETQYF.

Here the CDR3 reads CASSRTPMGYNEQFF. The CDR3 DNA reads as TGTGCCAGCAGCCGTACCCCCATGGGTTACAATGAGCAGTTCTTC. The chain combines TRBV5-5 with TRBJ2-1; D is undetermined. This CDR3 contains 15 residues. Germline V gene lookup returns CDR1 SGHKS and CDR2 YYEKEE (reference sequence). Trimming took off 4 bases at V and 4 bases at J, with 15 bases between the two ends.

This clonotype was seen ten or more times. The chain combines TRBV7-2 with TRBJ1-1; D might be TRBD1 (5 bases). Trimming shortened V by 7 bases and J by 6 bases, and 24 bases separated the two germline ends. Germline V gene sequence: CDR1 SGHTA, CDR2 FQGNSA. The CDR3 loop spans 16 amino acids. As DNA, the CDR3 is TGTGCCAGCACCCCCCTAGGGGCGAAGGGTGCGGCTGAAGCTTTCTTT. It specifies CASTPLGAKGAAEAFF. Drawing the rest from reference TRBV7-2 and TRBJ1-1, the complete variable domain is GAGVSQSPSNKVTEKGKDVELRCDPISGHTALYWYRQSLGQGLEFLIYFQGNSAPDKSGLPSDRFSAERTGGSVSTLTIQRTQQEDSAVYLCASTPLGAKGAAEAFFGQGTRLTVV.